These T cell receptor beta chains were read from a single sample in a study of blood T cell repertoires in COVID-19. Here immunoSEQ multiplex PCR was the method, and the copy in TCRdb shows in-frame clones only, minus some. Seen here are 110,000 or so clones, 85% observed once, and the top ten hold 13%. Sequencing used peripheral blood. All receptors come from a human donor in a cohort sampled during active COVID-19. Both conserved end residues are part of each CDR3. A D gene is named only where the DNA matches it firmly. Only some rows state a clone size, as once, few, many or a class for expanded clones.

d_gene | j_gene | v_gene | abundance | CDR3aa | CDR3nt
TRBD1 | TRBJ2-7 | TRBV27 | NA | CASKPVTGGSYEQYF | TGTGCCAGTAAACCGGTCACAGGGGGCTCCTACGAGCAGTACTTC
TRBD1 | TRBJ2-2 | TRBV7-3 | NA | CASSGGTGANTGELFF | TGTGCCAGCAGCGGAGGGACAGGCGCGAACACCGGGGAGCTGTTTTTT
TRBD1 | TRBJ1-2 | TRBV27 | many | CASRTGGAVFGYTF | TGTGCCAGCCGGACAGGGGGCGCGGTATTCGGCTACACCTTC
NA | TRBJ2-2 | TRBV5-1 | NA | CASSFQGSGELFF | TGCGCCAGCAGCTTTCAGGGGTCCGGGGAGCTGTTTTTT
NA | TRBJ2-7 | TRBV7-2 | few | CASSLEAGLASYEQYF | TGTGCCAGCAGCTTAGAAGCAGGGCTAGCGTCCTACGAGCAGTACTTC
TRBD1 | TRBJ1-2 | TRBV19 | NA | CASSLLPGQGRNGYTF | TGTGCCAGTAGCCTCCTTCCGGGACAGGGACGAAATGGCTACACCTTC
TRBD1 | TRBJ1-2 | TRBV5-6 | NA | CASSFAGTESYGYTF | TGTGCCAGCAGCTTTGCCGGGACAGAAAGCTATGGCTACACCTTC
TRBD1 | TRBJ1-5 | TRBV6-5 | once | CASSSGTGFSNQPQHF | TGTGCCAGCAGTTCGGGGACAGGGTTCAGCAATCAGCCCCAGCATTTT
NA | TRBJ1-4 | TRBV11-2 | NA | CASSQGWAFEKKLFF | TGTGCCAGCAGCCAGGGGTGGGCCTTTGAAAAAAAACTGTTTTTT
NA | TRBJ1-4 | TRBV7-9 | many | CASSTSRDTEKLFF | TGTGCCAGCAGCACTTCCCGGGACACTGAAAAACTGTTTTTT
NA | TRBJ1-2 | TRBV15 | NA | CATSSQRTDRLLKGYTF | TGTGCCACCAGCTCTCAAAGGACCGACAGGCTCCTTAAGGGCTACACCTTC
NA | TRBJ2-1 | TRBV13 | NA | CASSFLGAGNEQFF | TGTGCCAGCAGCTTCTTAGGAGCGGGCAATGAGCAGTTCTTC
NA | TRBJ2-1 | TRBV5-1 | NA | CASSFGGAGDNEQFF | TGCGCCAGCAGCTTTGGGGGGGCCGGGGACAATGAGCAGTTCTTC
NA | TRBJ2-7 | TRBV5-1 | NA | CASSLASDRPYEQYF | TGCGCCAGCAGCTTGGCTAGTGACAGACCCTACGAGCAGTACTTC
TRBD1 | TRBJ2-3 | TRBV19 | NA | CASSIGTGVSDTQYF | TGTGCCAGTAGTATAGGGACAGGGGTATCAGATACGCAGTATTTT
NA | TRBJ1-2 | TRBV4-3 | once | CASSQVPGGDGYTF | TGCGCCAGCAGCCAAGTACCGGGCGGGGATGGCTACACCTTC
NA | TRBJ2-7 | TRBV2 | once | CASRLGWGGNEQYF | TGTGCCAGCCGGCTGGGGTGGGGGGGCAACGAGCAGTACTTC
TRBD1 | TRBJ1-6 | TRBV7-9 | NA | CASSLSGGWSPLHF | TGTGCCAGCAGCTTATCAGGGGGCTGGTCACCCCTCCACTTT
TRBD1 | TRBJ2-7 | TRBV7-9 | once | CASSRDRGSNEQYF | TGTGCCAGCAGCCGAGACAGGGGAAGCAACGAGCAGTACTTC
NA | TRBJ1-1 | TRBV19 | NA | CASSPGVGTYTEAFF | TGTGCCAGTAGCCCCGGGGTGGGAACCTATACTGAAGCTTTCTTT
NA | TRBJ1-1 | TRBV2 | NA | CASSVGGGTEAFF | TGTGCCAGCAGTGTTGGGGGGGGCACTGAAGCTTTCTTT
TRBD1 | TRBJ1-5 | TRBV27 | NA | CASSLGQGSQPQHF | TGTGCCAGCAGTCTTGGACAGGGAAGTCAGCCCCAGCATTTT
NA | TRBJ1-2 | TRBV6-5 | NA | CASSYSMQGDGYTF | TGTGCCAGCAGTTACTCGATGCAGGGCGATGGCTACACCTTC
NA | TRBJ1-1 | TRBV28 | NA | CASVGGPYRAEAFF | TGTGCCAGCGTTGGAGGCCCTTATAGAGCTGAAGCTTTCTTT
TRBD1 | TRBJ1-5 | TRBV6-6 | NA | CASSRHSGTGNNQPQHF | TGTGCCAGCAGTCGCCACTCAGGGACAGGGAACAATCAGCCCCAGCATTTT
NA | TRBJ2-1 | TRBV6-2/TRBV6-3 | NA | CASSRRRDNLPTYNEQFF | TGTGCCAGCAGCCGCCGACGGGACAACCTCCCCACCTACAATGAGCAGTTCTTC
NA | TRBJ1-5 | TRBV3-1/TRBV3-2 | NA | CASSQGDQPQHF | TGTGCCAGCAGCCAAGGCGATCAGCCCCAGCATTTT
TRBD2 | TRBJ2-3 | TRBV5-1 | NA | CASSSGLAGVSTDTQYF | TGCGCCAGCAGCTCGGGACTAGCGGGGGTATCAACAGATACGCAGTATTTT
NA | TRBJ1-1 | TRBV5-6 | NA | CASSSFTVNTEAFF | TGTGCCAGCAGTTCCTTTACAGTGAACACTGAAGCTTTCTTT
TRBD1 | TRBJ1-5 | TRBV6-2/TRBV6-3 | NA | CASSVTGTGSTQPQHF | TGTGCCAGCAGTGTAACCGGGACAGGGTCGACTCAGCCCCAGCATTTT
NA | TRBJ1-5 | TRBV20-1 | few | CSASIQGNQPQHF | TGCAGTGCTAGTATCCAGGGGAATCAGCCCCAGCATTTT
TRBD1 | TRBJ1-5 | TRBV19 | NA | CASSNSGGRGNQPQHF | TGTGCCAGTAGTAACTCAGGGGGCAGGGGCAATCAGCCCCAGCATTTT
NA | TRBJ2-4 | TRBV6-5 | NA | CASRAVAKNIQYF | TGTGCCAGCAGGGCCGTGGCCAAAAACATTCAGTACTTC
NA | TRBJ2-7 | TRBV28 | NA | CASSPQVAYEQYF | TGTGCCAGCAGTCCCCAAGTAGCCTACGAGCAGTACTTC
NA | TRBJ2-7 | TRBV24-1 | NA | CATRDRPTTQYF | TGTGCCACCAGGGACAGACCTACGACGCAGTACTTC
NA | TRBJ1-4 | TRBV28 | NA | CASSSLRDNNEKLFF | TGTGCCAGCAGTTCACTCCGGGACAATAATGAAAAACTGTTTTTT
TRBD2 | TRBJ2-3 | TRBV14 | NA | CASSQQVLAGFTDTQYF | TGTGCCAGCAGCCAACAAGTACTAGCGGGGTTCACAGATACGCAGTATTTT
TRBD1 | TRBJ2-1 | TRBV5-8 | NA | CASRRDRGRVSSYNEQFF | TGTGCCAGCAGGAGGGACAGGGGGCGCGTAAGCTCCTACAATGAGCAGTTCTTC
NA | TRBJ2-7 | TRBV18 | once | CASSPGISSYEQYF | TGTGCCAGCTCACCCGGGATCAGCTCCTACGAGCAGTACTTC
NA | TRBJ1-5 | TRBV28 | NA | CASSHRQGTVQPQHF | TGTGCCAGCAGTCACCGGCAGGGCACAGTTCAGCCCCAGCATTTT
TRBD1 | TRBJ1-1 | TRBV6-4 | once | CASSDSDRARDTEAFF | TGTGCCAGCAGTGACTCGGACAGGGCAAGGGACACTGAAGCTTTCTTT
NA | TRBJ1-1 | TRBV11-2 | NA | CASLGFNTEAFF | TGTGCCTCCCTCGGGTTTAACACTGAAGCTTTCTTT
NA | TRBJ1-2 | TRBV11-3 | NA | CASSGTGTPYPYLTF | TGTGCCAGCAGCGGGACCGGGACACCATATCCCTATCTAACCTTC
NA | TRBJ1-3 | TRBV5-1 | NA | CASSALGGSGNTIYF | TGCGCCAGCAGCGCTTTGGGGGGTTCTGGAAACACCATATATTTT
NA | TRBJ1-5 | TRBV7-9 | NA | CASSLGSRRGYQPQHF | TGTGCCAGCAGCTTAGGATCACGGAGAGGGTATCAGCCCCAGCATTTT
NA | TRBJ1-6 | TRBV2 | NA | CASSEGGTSYNSPLHF | TGTGCCAGCAGTGAAGGTGGGACATCCTATAATTCACCCCTCCACTTT
NA | TRBJ1-2 | TRBV28 | NA | CASSLSTYGYTF | TGTGCCAGCAGTTTATCTACCTATGGCTACACCTTC
NA | TRBJ2-1 | TRBV4-3 | NA | CASSQGGLGSYNEQFF | TGCGCCAGCAGCCAAGGGGGCTTGGGATCCTACAATGAGCAGTTCTTC
TRBD2 | TRBJ2-3 | TRBV7-9 | NA | CASSFRAGVYTDTQYF | TGTGCCAGCAGCTTCAGAGCGGGGGTCTACACAGATACGCAGTATTTT
NA | TRBJ1-1 | TRBV5-4 | NA | CASSGQQAYTEAFF | TGTGCCAGCAGCGGACAACAGGCGTACACTGAAGCTTTCTTT
NA | TRBJ1-5 | TRBV19 | NA | CASSPRGGWGNQPQHF | TGTGCCAGTAGCCCCCGGGGGGGCTGGGGCAATCAGCCCCAGCATTTT
TRBD2 | TRBJ2-4 | TRBV5-1 | NA | CASSLVPAGRLAKNIQYF | TGCGCCAGCAGCTTGGTCCCAGCGGGGAGACTCGCCAAAAACATTCAGTACTTC
TRBD1 | TRBJ1-2 | TRBV3-1/TRBV3-2 | NA | CASSQTWGQNYGYTF | TGTGCCAGCAGCCAAACTTGGGGACAGAACTATGGCTACACCTTC
TRBD1 | TRBJ1-1 | TRBV29-1 | NA | CSAPRGTVNTEAFF | TGCAGCGCTCCCCGGGGGACAGTGAACACTGAAGCTTTCTTT